This T cell receptor (beta chain) was observed in a study of Graves' ophthalmopathy and Graves' hyperthyroidism. From RNA, the CDR3 regions of TCR beta chains were amplified and sequenced. HTBI-primed first-round RT-PCR preceded second-round multiplex PCR. Each CDR3 protein is one row after TCRdb ran MiXCR on the multiplex PCR reads. This table has almost 750,000 distinct CDR3 sequences, 40% appearing once. The sequence was obtained from an adult man with Graves' ophthalmopathy. The specimen was peripheral blood.

The CDR3: CSAKRDRVSNQPQHF. CDR3 nucleotides: TGCAGTGCTAAACGGGACAGAGTAAGCAATCAGCCCCAGCATTTT. This rearrangement joins TRBV20-1 to TRBJ1-5; 7 bases match TRBD1. Germline values: CDR1 DFQATT, CDR2 SNEGSKA (reference sequence). The CDR3 spans 15 residues. Losses at the gene ends were 4 bases for V and 1 base for J; bases not matched to a gene: 7.